The 21 T cell receptor beta chains below were found in one sample sequenced in a study of CD8+CD57+ T cells in acquired aplastic anemia. Genomic DNA templated the TCR beta VDJ and CDR3 profiling. Using its own MiXCR run on the reads, TCRdb lists one record per CDR3 protein. The sample shows some 200,000 distinct CDR3 sequences, under 65% of them seen only once. Sequencing was done on a sample of sorted CD4+, CD8+, or CD8+CD57+ T cells (not recorded which) from PBMCs. The receptors stem from a human donor in good health.

The gene calls are TRBV9 and TRBJ2-7, with D unclear. Germline V gene data show CDR1 as SGDLS and CDR2 as YYNGEE. The CDR3 has 14 amino acids. Trimming removed 0 bases from V and 4 bases from J, with 11 bases in between. CDR3 nucleotides: TGTGCCAGCAGCGTAGGTAGCCAGCCTTACGAGCAGTACTTC. Protein: CASSVGSQPYEQYF.

The rearrangement uses TRBV7-9 and TRBJ2-1; no clear D. The germline gives CDR1 SEHNR, CDR2 FQNEAQ (reference sequence). The CDR3 totals 12 residues. V was cut by 4 bases and J by 10 bases, with 11 bases left in between. The CDR3 region is CASSSPLGEQFF. The CDR3 DNA follows: TGTGCCAGCAGCTCCCCCTTGGGAGAGCAGTTCTTC. The full variable domain, its missing parts supplied by reference TRBV7-9 and TRBJ2-1, is DTGVSQNPRHKITKRGQNVTFRCDPISEHNRLYWYRQTLGQGPEFLTYFQNEAQLEKSRLLSDRFSAERPKGSFSTLEIQRTEQGDSAMYLCASSSPLGEQFFGPGTRLTVL.

J is TRBJ2-2 and V is TRBV9, with TRBD2 matching 9 bases. This CDR3 contains 14 residues. In germline, CDR1 is SGDLS, CDR2 YYNGEE. V shed 6 bases and J 6 bases; nucleotides not matched to a gene: 6. The CDR3 DNA follows: TGTGCCAGCACCAGGACTAGCGATTCCGGGGAGCTGTTTTTT. Translated, it gives CASTRTSDSGELFF.

A word on this clonotype: Possible read error: a much larger clone is one base away. Written as DNA, the CDR3 is TGTGCCAGCAGACAGGGGAGTTCACCCCTCCACTTT. Translating gives CASRQGSSPLHF. V and J are TRBV28 and TRBJ1-6; 7 nucleotides agree with TRBD1. Trimming took 6 bases from V and 9 from J; bases not matched to a gene: 2. Germline CDR1 reads MDHEN; CDR2 reads SYDVKM. The CDR3 is 12 residues long. Variable domain in full (rest from reference TRBV28 and TRBJ1-6): DVKVTQSSRYLVKRTGEKVFLECVQDMDHENMFWYRQDPGLGLRLIYFSYDVKMKEKGDIPEGYSVSREKKERFSLILESASTNQTSMYLCASRQGSSPLHFGNGTRLTVT.

The rearrangement links TRBV7-6 to TRBJ2-1; 10 positions agree with TRBD2. Germline V gene data show CDR1 as SGHVS and CDR2 as FNYEAQ. This CDR3 is 16 amino acids long. The ends lost 0 bases at V and 8 bases at J; junction bases unmatched: 7. The CDR3 DNA sequence: TGTGCCAGCAGCTTAGCTCTTAGCGGGGGGATACATGAGCAGTTCTTC. Protein product: CASSLALSGGIHEQFF.

This clonotype was detected once. The chain employs TRBV7-8 and TRBJ2-7, with TRBD2 identical over 10 bases. CDR1 and CDR2 (germline): SGHVS, FQNEAQ. Trimming took 9 bases from V and 2 from J; bases not matched to a gene: 4. This CDR3 has 13 amino acids. The CDR3 reads CASASGRAYEQYF. The CDR3 DNA reads as TGTGCCAGTGCGAGCGGGAGGGCCTACGAGCAGTACTTC.

The chain joins TRBV10-2 to TRBJ2-7; 9 nucleotides align to TRBD2. V shed 8 bases, J shed 3 bases, and the junction held 11 bases outside the gene matches. This CDR3 has 15 residues. Germline CDR1 and CDR2: WSHSY and SAAADI. The CDR3 reads CASGSGLAGYYEQYF. CDR3 DNA: TGCGCCAGCGGTTCTGGTCTAGCGGGGTACTACGAGCAGTACTTC.

The chain links TRBV29-1 to TRBJ2-7, with a tentative D call TRBD1 (6 bases). V was shortened by 4 bases and J by 0 bases, with 13 bases between the two germline ends. This CDR3 has 14 amino acids. CDR1 is SQVTM, CDR2 ANQGSEA, per germline. For the CDR3, the DNA is TGCAGCGTTGCCCAGGACAGAAACTCCTACGAGCAGTACTTC. Protein product: CSVAQDRNSYEQYF.

CDR3 bases: TGTGCCAGCAGCTTAAAGACAGGGACCGCCTACGAGCAGTACTTC. Translating gives CASSLKTGTAYEQYF. The chain employs TRBV7-2 and TRBJ2-7; 7 nucleotides agree with TRBD1. The V gene's germline CDR1 is SGHTA and CDR2 FQGNSA. V was clipped by 2 bases and J by 2 bases; unmatched bases: 6. The CDR3 has 15 amino acids.

This sequence joins TRBV10-3 and TRBJ2-3; TRBD2 aligns across 10 bases. The length of the CDR3 is 16 residues. Germline V gene data show CDR1 as ENHRY and CDR2 as SYGVKD. V gave up 10 bases and J gave up 5 bases; unmatched junction bases: 15. The CDR3 nucleotides read TGTGCCAGCAGCTTAGGGACTAGCGTCGGTGGAGATACGCAGTATTTT. Protein sequence: CASSLGTSVGGDTQYF.

This clonotype has at least ten counts. This chain joins TRBV12-3 or TRBV12-4 and TRBJ1-1; 8 bases map to TRBD1. V trimming: 4 bases; J trimming: 3 bases; junction bases outside the gene matches: 7. CDR3 length: 15 amino acids. Here the CDR3 reads CASSSTGAPDTEAFF. CDR3 coding DNA: TGTGCCAGCAGTTCGACAGGGGCCCCGGACACTGAAGCTTTCTTT.

A note on this clonotype: The CDR3 end shows no conserved phenylalanine or tryptophan, and so a read error is likely. The limits of the CDR3 on the DNA are not certain, so only TCRdb's listed CDR3 is given. This sequence joins TRBV6-4 and TRBJ1-6; the DNA was not compared with TRBD1, the D call given in the table. CDR1 MRHNA and CDR2 SNTAGT come from the germline V gene. The CDR3 is made up of 11 amino acids, end residues included. The CDR3 here is CASAGETTRTP.

This clonotype was seen at least ten times. J is TRBJ2-3 and V is TRBV7-3; D not resolved. V was pared by 5 bases and J by 4 bases, with 10 bases between. The CDR3 length is 13 residues. In germline, CDR1 is SGHTA, CDR2 FQGTGA. The CDR3 nucleotides read TGTGCCAGCAGCGCGGCAGGCGCAGATACGCAGTATTTT. Its protein product is CASSAAGADTQYF.

This chain links TRBV20-1 with TRBJ1-1; 7 nucleotides match TRBD1. Germline CDR1 DFQATT, CDR2 SNEGSKA (reference sequence). The CDR3 totals 13 residues. The CDR3 protein is CRSKTGMNTEAFF. For the CDR3, the DNA is TGCAGGAGCAAGACAGGGATGAACACTGAAGCTTTCTTT.

This clonotype was counted ten times or more. The rearrangement links TRBV19 to TRBJ1-1; D is uncertain. The CDR3 has 15 amino acids. Germline V gene sequence: CDR1 LNHDA, CDR2 SQIVND (reference sequence). Trimming cost V 1 base and J 3 bases, with 12 bases left between them. The CDR3 region is CASSIGPREDTEAFF. CDR3 in DNA: TGTGCCAGTAGTATAGGCCCGCGGGAGGACACTGAAGCTTTCTTT. Full variable domain (remainder filled in from reference TRBV19 and TRBJ1-1): DGGITQSPKYLFRKEGQNVTLSCEQNLNHDAMYWYRQDPGQGLRLIYYSQIVNDFQKGDIAEGYSVSREKKESFPLTVTSAQKNPTAFYLCASSIGPREDTEAFFGQGTRLTVV.

The genes are TRBV7-2 and TRBJ1-4, with a weak D call TRBD1 (5 bases). Germline values: CDR1 SGHTA, CDR2 FQGNSA. The CDR3 totals 15 residues. Deletions cut 5 bases from V and 8 bases from J, with 18 bases between. For the CDR3, the DNA is TGTGCCAGCAGCCCTACCCCCGGGGCAGGGGAAAAACTGTTTTTT. This sequence encodes CASSPTPGAGEKLFF.

This clonotype showed up just a few times. The gene calls are TRBV10-3 and TRBJ1-1; no clear D. V shed 0 bases and J shed 2 bases, with 10 bases lying between them. This CDR3 contains 15 residues. Germline V CDR1 and CDR2: ENHRY, SYGVKD. The CDR3 loop is CAISESMAANTEAFF. In nucleotides, the CDR3 is TGTGCCATCAGTGAGTCGATGGCCGCAAACACTGAAGCTTTCTTT.

In regard to this clonotype: The CDR3 carries no conserved terminal phenylalanine or tryptophan, so it likely arises from a read error. Because the CDR3's place on the DNA is in doubt, the DNA is left out and the CDR3 is given as listed by TCRdb. This chain uses TRBV11-2 with TRBJ2-1; the table's D gene call, TRBD1, was not cross checked with the DNA. The germline gives CDR1 SGHAT, CDR2 FQNNGV. Termini included, the CDR3 measures 13 amino acids. The CDR3 sequence is CASSPRGVDEQFS.

CDR3 sequence reads: CASSETAQPVYEQYF. CDR3 sequence (DNA): TGCGCCAGCAGCGAGACGGCACAGCCAGTCTACGAGCAGTACTTC. The genes are TRBV5-1 and TRBJ2-7; D gene unclear. The CDR3 runs to 15 residues. Germline CDR1 reads SGHRS; CDR2 reads YFSETQ. The V end lost 4 bases, the J end lost 3 bases, and 17 bases lay between the germline ends.

V usage is TRBV10-3 and J usage is TRBJ1-1, with D maybe TRBD1 (5 bases). The CDR3 is 13 amino acids. V lost 4 bases and J 0 bases, leaving 6 bases between the germline ends. Germline V gene lookup returns CDR1 ENHRY and CDR2 SYGVKD. This chain's CDR3 is CAISGQLNTEAFF. The CDR3 bases are TGTGCCATCAGTGGACAGTTGAACACTGAAGCTTTCTTT.

Concerning this clonotype itself: The junction differs from germline at one of its ends, possibly a read error. V gene TRBV7-2 combines with J gene TRBJ2-1; no reliable D call. CDR3 length: 12 amino acids. The germline gives CDR1 SGHTA, CDR2 FQGNSA. In nucleotides, the CDR3 is TGTGCCAGCAGCTTAAGCACATCGGACCCGGTCTTC. Its translation is CASSLSTSDPVF.